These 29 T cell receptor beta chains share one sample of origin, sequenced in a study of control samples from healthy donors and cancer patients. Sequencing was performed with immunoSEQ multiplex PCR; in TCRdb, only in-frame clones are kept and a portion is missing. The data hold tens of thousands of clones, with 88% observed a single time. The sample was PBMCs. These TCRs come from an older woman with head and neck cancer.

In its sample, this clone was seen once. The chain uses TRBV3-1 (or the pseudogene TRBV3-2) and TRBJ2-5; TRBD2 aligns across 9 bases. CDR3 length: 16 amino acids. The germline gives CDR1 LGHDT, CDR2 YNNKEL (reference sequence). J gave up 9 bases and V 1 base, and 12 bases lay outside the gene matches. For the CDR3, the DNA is TGTGCCAGCAGCCAAGGGGCTAGCGGGAAGGCCGAATCCCAGTACTTC. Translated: CASSQGASGKAESQYF.

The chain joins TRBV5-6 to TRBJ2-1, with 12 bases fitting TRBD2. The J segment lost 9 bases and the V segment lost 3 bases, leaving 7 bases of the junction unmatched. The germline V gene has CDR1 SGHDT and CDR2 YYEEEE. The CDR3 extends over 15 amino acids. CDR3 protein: CASSYGLAGYLEQFF. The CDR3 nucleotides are TGTGCCAGCAGCTATGGACTAGCGGGATATCTTGAGCAGTTCTTC.

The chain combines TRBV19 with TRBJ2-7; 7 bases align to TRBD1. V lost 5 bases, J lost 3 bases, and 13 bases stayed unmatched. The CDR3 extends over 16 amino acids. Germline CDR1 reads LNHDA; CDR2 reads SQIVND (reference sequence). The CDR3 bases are TGTGCCAGTAGTTCTTTGGGGACAGAAAGTGACTACGAGCAGTACTTC. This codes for CASSSLGTESDYEQYF. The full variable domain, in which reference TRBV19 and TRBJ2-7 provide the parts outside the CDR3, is DGGITQSPKYLFRKEGQNVTLSCEQNLNHDAMYWYRQDPGQGLRLIYYSQIVNDFQKGDIAEGYSVSREKKESFPLTVTSAQKNPTAFYLCASSSLGTESDYEQYFGPGTRLTVT.

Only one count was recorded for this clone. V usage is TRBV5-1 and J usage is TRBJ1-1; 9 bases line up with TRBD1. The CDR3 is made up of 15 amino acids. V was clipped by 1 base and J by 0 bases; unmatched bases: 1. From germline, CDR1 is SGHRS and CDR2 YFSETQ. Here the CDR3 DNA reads TGCGCCAGCAGCTTGAGGACAGGGGTGAACACTGAAGCTTTCTTT. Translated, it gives CASSLRTGVNTEAFF.

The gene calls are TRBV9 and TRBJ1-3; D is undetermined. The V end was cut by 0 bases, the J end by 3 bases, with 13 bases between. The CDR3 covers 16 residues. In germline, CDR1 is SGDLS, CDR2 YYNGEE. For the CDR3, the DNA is TGTGCCAGCAGCGTAGGGAAGGGTCTCGGTGGAAACACCATATATTTT. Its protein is CASSVGKGLGGNTIYF.

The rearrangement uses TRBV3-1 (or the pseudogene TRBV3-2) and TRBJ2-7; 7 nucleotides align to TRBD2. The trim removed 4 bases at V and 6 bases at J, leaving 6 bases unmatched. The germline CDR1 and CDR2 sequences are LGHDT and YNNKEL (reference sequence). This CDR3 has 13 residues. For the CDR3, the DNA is TGTGCCAGCAGCCCTAGGGAGGGCGGCGAGCAGTACTTC. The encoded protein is CASSPREGGEQYF.

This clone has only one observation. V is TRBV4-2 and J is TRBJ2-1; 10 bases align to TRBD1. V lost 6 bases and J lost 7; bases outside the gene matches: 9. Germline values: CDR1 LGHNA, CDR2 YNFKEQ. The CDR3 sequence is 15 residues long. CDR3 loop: CASRLTGGAYNEQFF. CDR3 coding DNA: TGTGCCAGCAGACTGACAGGGGGCGCTTATAATGAGCAGTTCTTC.

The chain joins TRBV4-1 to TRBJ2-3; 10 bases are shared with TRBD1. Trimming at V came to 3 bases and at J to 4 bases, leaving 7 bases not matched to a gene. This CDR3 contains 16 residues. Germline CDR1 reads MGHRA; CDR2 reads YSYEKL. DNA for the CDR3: TGCGCCAGCAGCCATCCGGGACAGGGGTTTTCAGATACGCAGTATTTT. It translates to CASSHPGQGFSDTQYF.

CDR3 nucleotides: TGCGCCAGCAGCCCCGGGACTAGCGGTCCCTACGAGCAGTACTTC. This gives the protein CASSPGTSGPYEQYF. The chain combines TRBV5-1 with TRBJ2-7, with 11 bases lining up with TRBD2. CDR1 and CDR2 from the germline V gene are SGHRS and YFSETQ. CDR3 length: 15 residues. J gave up 2 bases and V 4 bases, and 5 bases lay outside the gene matches.

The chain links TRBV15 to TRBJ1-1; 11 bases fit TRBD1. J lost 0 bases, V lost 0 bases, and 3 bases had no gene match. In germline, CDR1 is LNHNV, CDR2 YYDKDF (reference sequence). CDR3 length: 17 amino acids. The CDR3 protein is CATSRDWGQGVNTEAFF. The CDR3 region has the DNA TGTGCCACCAGCAGAGATTGGGGACAGGGGGTGAACACTGAAGCTTTCTTT. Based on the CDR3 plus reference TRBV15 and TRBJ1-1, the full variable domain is DAMVIQNPRYQVTQFGKPVTLSCSQTLNHNVMYWYQQKSSQAPKLLFHYYDKDFNNEADTPDNFQSRRPNTSFCFLDIRSPGLGDTAMYLCATSRDWGQGVNTEAFFGQGTRLTVV.

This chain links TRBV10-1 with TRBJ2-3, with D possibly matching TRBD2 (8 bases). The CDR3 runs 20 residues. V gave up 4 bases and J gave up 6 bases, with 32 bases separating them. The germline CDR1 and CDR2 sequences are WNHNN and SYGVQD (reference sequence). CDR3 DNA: TGCGCCAGCAGTGGCCCCCGGGAGGGGGCCGATGACGCCCCCCAGGATACGCAGTATTTT. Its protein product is CASSGPREGADDAPQDTQYF.

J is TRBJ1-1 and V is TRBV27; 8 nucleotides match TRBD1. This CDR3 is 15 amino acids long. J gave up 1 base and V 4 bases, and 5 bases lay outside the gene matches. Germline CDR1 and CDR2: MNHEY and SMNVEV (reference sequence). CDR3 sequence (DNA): TGTGCCAGCAGTTCATGGACAGGGAGGAACACTGAAGCTTTCTTT. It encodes CASSSWTGRNTEAFF.

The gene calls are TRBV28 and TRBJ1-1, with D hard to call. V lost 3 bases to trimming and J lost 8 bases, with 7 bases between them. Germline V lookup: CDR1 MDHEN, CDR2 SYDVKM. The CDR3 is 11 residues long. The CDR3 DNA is TGTGCCAGCAGTTTGAAAGGGGAAGCTTTCTTT. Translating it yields CASSLKGEAFF.

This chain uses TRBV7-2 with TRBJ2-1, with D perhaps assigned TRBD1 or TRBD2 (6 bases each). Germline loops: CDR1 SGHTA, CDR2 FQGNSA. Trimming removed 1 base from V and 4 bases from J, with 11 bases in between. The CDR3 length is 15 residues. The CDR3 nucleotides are TGTGCCAGCAGCTTAGGGGGGGCGCGGTACAATGAGCAGTTCTTC. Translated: CASSLGGARYNEQFF.

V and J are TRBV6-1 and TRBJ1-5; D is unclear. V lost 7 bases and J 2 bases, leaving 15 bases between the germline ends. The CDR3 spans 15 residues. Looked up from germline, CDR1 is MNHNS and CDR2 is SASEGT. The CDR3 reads CASNTGFGGNQPQHF. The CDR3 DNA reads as TGTGCCAGCAATACGGGATTTGGTGGCAATCAGCCCCAGCATTTT.

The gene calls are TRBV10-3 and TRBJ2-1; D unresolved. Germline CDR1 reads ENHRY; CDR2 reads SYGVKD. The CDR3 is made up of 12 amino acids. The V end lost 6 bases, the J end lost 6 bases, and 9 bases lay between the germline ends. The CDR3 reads CAIRDLSNEQFF. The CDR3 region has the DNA TGTGCCATCAGGGATCTCTCCAATGAGCAGTTCTTC.

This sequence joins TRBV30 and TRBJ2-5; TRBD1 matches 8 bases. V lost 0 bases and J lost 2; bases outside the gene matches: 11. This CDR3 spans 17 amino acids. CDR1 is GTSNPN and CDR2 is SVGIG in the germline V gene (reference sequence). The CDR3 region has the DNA TGTGCCTGGAGTGTCCCCACAGGGACAGGCGGTCAAGAGACCCAGTACTTC. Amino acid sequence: CAWSVPTGTGGQETQYF.

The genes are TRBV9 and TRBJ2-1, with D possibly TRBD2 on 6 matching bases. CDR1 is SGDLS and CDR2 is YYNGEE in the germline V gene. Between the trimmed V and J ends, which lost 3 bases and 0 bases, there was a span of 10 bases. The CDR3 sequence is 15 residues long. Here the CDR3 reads CASSDSGRSYNEQFF. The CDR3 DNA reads TGTGCCAGCAGCGATAGCGGACGCTCCTACAATGAGCAGTTCTTC.

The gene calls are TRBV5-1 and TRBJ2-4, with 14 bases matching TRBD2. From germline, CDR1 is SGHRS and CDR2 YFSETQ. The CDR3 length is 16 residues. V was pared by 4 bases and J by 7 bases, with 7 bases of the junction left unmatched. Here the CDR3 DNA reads TGCGCCAGCAGCGCCGGGACTAGCGGGGGTGGGAACATTCAGTACTTC. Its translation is CASSAGTSGGGNIQYF.

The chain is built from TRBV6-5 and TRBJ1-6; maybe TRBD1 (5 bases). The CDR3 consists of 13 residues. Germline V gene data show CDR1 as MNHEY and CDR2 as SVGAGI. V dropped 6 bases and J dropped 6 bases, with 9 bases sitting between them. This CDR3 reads CASRGQLNSPLHF. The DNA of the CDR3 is TGTGCCAGCAGGGGGCAGCTTAATTCACCCCTCCACTTT.

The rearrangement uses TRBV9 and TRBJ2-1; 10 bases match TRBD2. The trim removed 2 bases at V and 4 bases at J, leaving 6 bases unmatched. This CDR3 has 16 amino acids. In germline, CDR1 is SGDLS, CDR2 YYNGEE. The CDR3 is CASSVSSGRGYNEQFF. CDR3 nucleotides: TGTGCCAGCAGCGTGTCAAGCGGGAGGGGTTACAATGAGCAGTTCTTC.

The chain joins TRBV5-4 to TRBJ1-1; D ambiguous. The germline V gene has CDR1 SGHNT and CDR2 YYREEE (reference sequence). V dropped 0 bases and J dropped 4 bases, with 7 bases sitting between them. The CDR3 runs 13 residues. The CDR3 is CASSLGASTEAFF. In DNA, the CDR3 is TGTGCCAGCAGCTTGGGCGCGAGCACTGAAGCTTTCTTT.

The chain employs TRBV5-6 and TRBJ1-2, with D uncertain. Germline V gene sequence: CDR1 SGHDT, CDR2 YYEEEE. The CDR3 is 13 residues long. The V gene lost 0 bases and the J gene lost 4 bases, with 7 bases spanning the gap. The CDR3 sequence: CASSLAGSYGYTF. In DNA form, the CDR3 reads TGTGCCAGCAGCTTGGCGGGAAGCTATGGCTACACCTTC.

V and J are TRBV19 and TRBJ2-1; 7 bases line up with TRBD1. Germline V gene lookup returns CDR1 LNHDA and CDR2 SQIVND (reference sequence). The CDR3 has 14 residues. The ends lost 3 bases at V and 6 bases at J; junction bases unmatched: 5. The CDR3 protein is CASSIVTGLNEQFF. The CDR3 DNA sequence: TGTGCCAGTAGTATCGTGACAGGGCTCAATGAGCAGTTCTTC.

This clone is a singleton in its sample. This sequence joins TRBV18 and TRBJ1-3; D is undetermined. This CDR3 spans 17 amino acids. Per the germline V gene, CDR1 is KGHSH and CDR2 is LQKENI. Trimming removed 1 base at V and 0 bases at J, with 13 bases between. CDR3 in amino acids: CASSPRGTTDSGNTIYF. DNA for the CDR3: TGTGCCAGCTCACCACGAGGCACTACGGACTCTGGAAACACCATATATTTT.

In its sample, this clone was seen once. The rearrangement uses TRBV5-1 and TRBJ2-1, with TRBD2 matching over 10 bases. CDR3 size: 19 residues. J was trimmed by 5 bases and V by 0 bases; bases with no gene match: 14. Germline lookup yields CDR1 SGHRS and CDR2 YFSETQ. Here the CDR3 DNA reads TGCGCCAGCAGCTTGGAACCCCCGGTCCGGACTAGCGGAAACAATGAGCAGTTCTTC. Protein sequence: CASSLEPPVRTSGNNEQFF.

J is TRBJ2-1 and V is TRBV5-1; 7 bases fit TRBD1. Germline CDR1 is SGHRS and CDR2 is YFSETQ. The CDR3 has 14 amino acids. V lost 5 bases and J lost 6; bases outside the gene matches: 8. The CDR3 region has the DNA TGCGCCAGCAGGACCGGGACAGTATCCAATGAGCAGTTCTTC. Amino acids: CASRTGTVSNEQFF. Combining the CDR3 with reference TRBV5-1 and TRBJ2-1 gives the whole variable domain KAGVTQTPRYLIKTRGQQVTLSCSPISGHRSVSWYQQTPGQGLQFLFEYFSETQRNKGNFPGRFSGRQFSNSRSEMNVSTLELGDSALYLCASRTGTVSNEQFFGPGTRLTVL.

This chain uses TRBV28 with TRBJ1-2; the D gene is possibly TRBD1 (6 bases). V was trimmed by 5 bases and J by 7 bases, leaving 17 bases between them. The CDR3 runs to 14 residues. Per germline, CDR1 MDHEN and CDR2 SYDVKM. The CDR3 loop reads CASSRRGSRSGYTF. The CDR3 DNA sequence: TGTGCCAGCAGTCGCAGGGGCAGTAGGTCTGGCTACACCTTC.

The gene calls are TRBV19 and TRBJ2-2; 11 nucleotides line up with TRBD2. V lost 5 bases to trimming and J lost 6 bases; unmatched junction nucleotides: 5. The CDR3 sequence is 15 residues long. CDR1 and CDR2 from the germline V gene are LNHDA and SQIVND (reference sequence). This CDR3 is CASSVTSGSPGELFF. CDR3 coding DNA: TGTGCCAGTAGTGTAACTAGCGGGAGCCCCGGGGAGCTGTTTTTT.